One and the same sample provided the 5 T cell receptor beta chains below, sequenced in a study of T cell responses to AZD1222 COVID-19 vaccine. Profiling relied on immunoSEQ multiplex PCR, and the TCRdb table lists in-frame clones only, not all of them. This table has tens of thousands of clones, over 80% appearing once. Specimen: peripheral blood, collected 28 days after the second AZD1222 dose. The receptor set was obtained from an adult who received the AZD1222 COVID-19 vaccine.

This chain connects TRBV6-5 to TRBJ2-7, with 7 bases that match TRBD2. Germline trimming cut 0 bases from V and 7 bases from J; bases unmatched to any gene: 12. The CDR3 runs to 16 residues. Germline assignment: CDR1 MNHEY and CDR2 SVGAGI. The CDR3 coding sequence is TGTGCCAGCAGTTACTCTCTACTAGCGCCACCGGGGGAGCAGTACTTC. It yields the protein CASSYSLLAPPGEQYF.

V usage is TRBV7-6 and J usage is TRBJ2-7; no clear D. Germline V gene data show CDR1 as SGHVS and CDR2 as FNYEAQ. The V end lost 1 base, the J end lost 6 bases, and 13 bases lay between the germline ends. The CDR3 runs 14 residues. CDR3 region: CASSLDGPRREQYF. CDR3 sequence (DNA): TGTGCCAGCAGCTTAGACGGGCCCCGGCGCGAGCAGTACTTC.

Here the CDR3 DNA reads TGTGCCAGCAGCCTTTGGGACAGGGAATATGGCTACACCTTC. Its translation is CASSLWDREYGYTF. The chain recombines TRBV3-1 (or the pseudogene TRBV3-2) with TRBJ1-2; 9 positions match TRBD1. The V gene end was trimmed by 4 bases and the J gene end by 5 bases; junction bases not matched to a gene: 5. Germline CDR1 LGHDT, CDR2 YNNKEL (reference sequence). The CDR3 runs to 14 residues.

The V and J genes are TRBV7-2 and TRBJ1-2; tentatively, D is TRBD1 (5 bases). This CDR3 contains 15 residues. V was clipped by 5 bases and J by 3 bases, with 16 bases between them. Germline-derived CDR1 and CDR2 are SGHTA and FQGNSA. The CDR3 here is CASSLYDQGDYGYTF. The CDR3 DNA reads as TGTGCCAGCAGCCTCTATGACCAAGGGGACTATGGCTACACCTTC.

This clone occurred once. The V call is TRBV27, the J call TRBJ2-7; 7 bases map to TRBD1. Trimming at V came to 6 bases and at J to 4 bases, leaving 9 bases not matched to a gene. The V gene's germline CDR1 is MNHEY and CDR2 SMNVEV (reference sequence). The CDR3 contains 14 residues. CDR3 coding DNA: TGTGCCAGCAGGATCGGGACAGACTCTTACGAGCAGTACTTC. Protein: CASRIGTDSYEQYF.